This T cell receptor beta chain was obtained from a study of shared clonotypes between healthy human individuals (dated by TCRdb to the early 2020s). The study in broad terms: The cohort included a few men and a couple of women between 18 and 49 years of age. Leukapheresis yielded between about 0.85 and 10 billion PBMCs per donor. Different laboratories and diverse techniques were used to prepare libraries and sequence TCR repertoires, to increase sequencing depth and limit assay-specific biases. To estimate repertoire size and how much clonotypes are shared between individuals, the study performed deep sequencing of blood TCR repertoires from a few healthy adults. For each donor, three plates each were used for CD4 naive and CD4 memory, two plates were used for CD8 naive, and one plate was used for CD8 memory.

CDR1 and CDR2, looked up from the germline V gene (reference sequence), are LNHDA and SQIVND. From the cysteine through the phenylalanine, the CDR3 covers 17 amino acids. This entry keeps only the CDR3 DNA: 51 bases, framed from base 1. The junction shows trimming of 6 bases on V and 4 bases on J, and the gene matches do not reach 16 bases of it. Using the deep immunoSEQ assay, TCR CDR3 regions were amplified from genomic DNA by multiplex PCR. Genomic DNA extracted from each cell subset was distributed evenly over all wells of several immunoSEQ 96-well plates, and each plate served as one replicate. For sorted subsets, each replicate PCR was loaded with about 0.2 ug genomic DNA, equivalent to 30,000 or so T cell genomes. Purified libraries were quantified with a Qubit 3.0 fluorometer, sized on a Bioanalyzer 2100, and re-quantified with the KAPA Library Quantification kit. Each immunoSEQ 96-well plate was sequenced on its own single-read 150-cycle Illumina NextSeq 550 flow cell. Per the original workflow: The immunoSEQ output contained only junctional sequences without quality scores, so filtering could not match that applied to full-length reads. To assign V/J genes and CDR3, sequences were annotated against IMGT germline references using PyIR, a Python wrapper for IgBLAST v1.9. Reads were filtered out if the reads had weak V/J assignments (E-value above 1e-6), no CDR3, stop codons, out-of-frame junctions, or ambiguous translated residues. A V3J clonotype was defined by an identical inferred V gene, J gene, and CDR3 amino acid sequence. Percentage overlap between repertoires was computed as shared unique clonotypes divided by the size of the smaller repertoire. Repertoire richness was assessed with RTK rarefaction, the Chao1 estimator, and Recon v2.1 estimates of unobserved clonotypes. For all TCRbeta clonotypes obtained by the gDNA method from a handful of donors, generation probabilities were computed with OLGA. The table comes from immuneACCESS by way of TCRdb, which keeps in-frame sequences with V and J called. Part of the clones is missing from these tables; in studies checked, under half for an unresolved V gene and the rest for unknown reasons. V, J and clone size are those of that table, while D and trimming were read from the DNA. A total of hundreds of thousands of clones appear in this sample, approximately 95% of them only once. The ten most abundant clones make up about 0.11% of the sample.

Concerning this clone: Its antigen is still unknown. No quality values exist for individual bases; no much larger clone is one base distant.

The full study reports these points: Based on pairwise subsampling, the degree of clonotype sharing among donors was expected to be affected by sequencing depth. Naive subsets generally had larger estimated clonotype richness than memory subsets did. Sampling was limited to blood, and TCR repertoires in tissue likely differ from TCR repertoires in blood. Incomplete sequencing was indicated by rarefaction of sorted-subset datasets, despite the large sequencing depth. Because the study included a small number of donors, the genetic and exposure-history diversity represented was limited. When a few donors were compared, the shared fraction of clonotypes was about 5% for naive CD4, approximately 3.3% for naive CD8, about 2.5% for memory CD4, and 0.35% to 0.4% for memory CD8. Compared with non-shared clonotypes, the clonotypes found in all four sorted-subset donors had higher generation probabilities.

CD8 naive samples were obtained by positive selection for CCR7 among CD45RO-negative cells, yielding a CD45RA+CCR7+ population from which TemRA cells were excluded. The donors were healthy, HIV-negative adults with no recently reported acute infections or vaccinations. Every donor was a Caucasian adult living in Nashville, Tennessee, USA. After blood collection by leukapheresis, PBMCs were isolated using Ficoll-Histopaque density gradient centrifugation and then cryopreserved in the vapor phase of liquid nitrogen. Analytical flow cytometry was used to check the purity and quantity of every magnetically sorted T cell population. Each sorted fraction had its genomic DNA isolated and then quantified by UV absorbance on a Nanodrop 2000c.

Sequencing input: naive CD8+ T cells sorted from blood. The cell subset or site label on this specimen signifies: CD45RA+CCR7+. The chain is made from TRBV19 and TRBJ2-7; 9 central bases correspond to TRBD2. The TCR originated in a woman between 25 and 40 years old in good health. Here the CDR3 is given as CASSSRTSEELWYEQYF. The DNA sequence is TGTGCCAGTAGCTCAAGGACTAGCGAGGAGCTCTGGTACGAGCAGTACTTC.